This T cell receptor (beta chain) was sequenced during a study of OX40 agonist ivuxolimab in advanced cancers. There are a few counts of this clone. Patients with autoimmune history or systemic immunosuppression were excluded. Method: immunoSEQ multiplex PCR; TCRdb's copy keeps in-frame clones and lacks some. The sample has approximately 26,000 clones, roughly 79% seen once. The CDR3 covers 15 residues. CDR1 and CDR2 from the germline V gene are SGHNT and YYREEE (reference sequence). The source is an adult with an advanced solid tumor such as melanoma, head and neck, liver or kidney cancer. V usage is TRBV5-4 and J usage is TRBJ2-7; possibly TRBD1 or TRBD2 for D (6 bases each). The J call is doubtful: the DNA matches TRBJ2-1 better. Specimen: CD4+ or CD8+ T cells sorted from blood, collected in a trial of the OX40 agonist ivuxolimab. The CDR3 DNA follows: TGTGCCAGCAGCCAGAAAAGGGGGACTTACAATGAGCAGTTCTTC. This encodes CASSQKRGTYNEQFF.